This is a list of T cell receptor beta chains from one sample in a study of beta chain features in type 1 diabetes. Clones were read by immunoSEQ multiplex PCR, and TCRdb kept only the in-frame ones, dropping some. The table lists roughly 180,000 clones, around 8% of them singletons. What was sequenced was central memory CD4+ T cells from blood. These receptors were obtained from a woman aged 40 to 50 with type 1 diabetes. The CDR3 runs from the conserved cysteine through the conserved F or W. D genes are given only for firm matches. Expanded clones are given a class, and other clones once, few, many or no size at all.

D gene	V gene	clone size	J gene	CDR3 protein	CDR3 DNA
NA	TRBV7-9	few	TRBJ1-5	CASSFLAGGGNNQPQHF	TGTGCCAGCAGCTTCCTCGCGGGGGGCGGAAACAATCAGCCCCAGCATTTT
NA	TRBV4-3	few	TRBJ1-5	CASSQGGLGNQPQHF	TGCGCCAGCAGCCAAGGGGGGCTTGGCAATCAGCCCCAGCATTTT
NA	TRBV10-3	many	TRBJ2-7	CAISESGGAREQYF	TGTGCCATCAGTGAGTCGGGGGGGGCGAGGGAGCAGTACTTC
NA	TRBV5-6	NA	TRBJ2-2	CASANRGRGRVTGELFF	TGTGCCAGCGCAAACCGCGGTAGGGGGAGAGTAACCGGGGAGCTGTTTTTT
NA	TRBV10-3	few	TRBJ2-7	CAISESRDTQYF	TGTGCCATCAGTGAGTCGAGAGACACTCAGTACTTC
NA	TRBV19	NA	TRBJ1-2	CASSMSLQRGYTF	TGTGCCAGTAGTATGTCCCTCCAGCGGGGCTACACCTTC
NA	TRBV30	few	TRBJ1-3	CAWGPHSGNTIYF	TGTGCCTGGGGGCCCCACTCTGGAAACACCATATATTTT
NA	TRBV7-3	few	TRBJ2-7	CASSPRGSSYEQYF	TGTGCCAGCAGCCCGAGGGGGAGCTCCTACGAGCAGTACTTC
NA	TRBV4-2	few	TRBJ2-6	CASSHWGRGSSGANVLTF	TGTGCCAGCAGCCATTGGGGCAGGGGAAGCTCTGGGGCCAACGTCCTGACTTTC
TRBD1	TRBV2	NA	TRBJ2-7	CASSGTGYEQYF	TGTGCCAGCAGTGGGACAGGCTACGAGCAGTACTTC
NA	TRBV9	few	TRBJ2-1	CASSTTTARTGNEQFF	TGTGCCAGCAGCACAACAACGGCCCGAACGGGGAATGAGCAGTTCTTC
NA	TRBV10-3	NA	TRBJ2-7	CAISEDRAGTSEQYF	TGTGCCATCAGTGAGGACAGGGCGGGAACGAGCGAGCAGTACTTC
NA	TRBV28	few	TRBJ2-1	CASSLRESYNEQFF	TGTGCCAGCAGTTTGAGGGAGTCATACAATGAGCAGTTCTTC
NA	TRBV7-2	few	TRBJ1-2	CASSFSGERGYTF	TGTGCCAGCAGCTTCTCTGGGGAGCGTGGCTACACCTTC
NA	TRBV28	few	TRBJ1-5	CASSFIRQPQHF	TGTGCCAGCAGTTTCATCAGGCAGCCCCAGCATTTT
NA	TRBV7-2	few	TRBJ1-1	CASSPQGDTEAFF	TGTGCCAGCAGTCCACAGGGAGACACTGAAGCTTTCTTT
NA	TRBV30	NA	TRBJ1-1	CAWSVAGYGTEAFF	TGTGCCTGGAGTGTAGCAGGGTACGGCACTGAAGCTTTCTTT
NA	TRBV6-1	few	TRBJ1-5	CASSDQTAGNNQPQHF	TGTGCCAGCAGTGACCAGACAGCTGGGAACAATCAGCCCCAGCATTTT
NA	TRBV7-2	few	TRBJ1-1	CASSLGMQAAAFF	TGTGCCAGCAGCTTAGGTATGCAGGCCGCAGCTTTCTTT
TRBD1	TRBV28	NA	TRBJ1-2	CASSTETGAYGYTF	TGTGCCAGCAGTACCGAAACAGGGGCTTATGGCTACACCTTC
NA	TRBV5-1	few	TRBJ1-1	CASSPGGGGGVEAFF	TGCGCCAGCAGCCCCGGCGGGGGGGGCGGCGTTGAAGCTTTCTTT
TRBD2	TRBV5-5	NA	TRBJ2-1	CASSLGLAVNNEQFF	TGTGCCAGCAGCTTAGGACTAGCGGTGAACAATGAGCAGTTCTTC
NA	TRBV4-2	few	TRBJ1-2	CASSFGHTERNGYTF	TGTGCCAGCAGTTTCGGACACACCGAACGGAATGGCTACACCTTC
NA	TRBV28	few	TRBJ1-4	CASSSEWRDEKLFF	TGTGCCAGCAGTAGCGAGTGGAGGGATGAAAAACTGTTTTTT
TRBD1	TRBV15	NA	TRBJ2-7	CATSSKYRDSAYEQYF	TGTGCCACCAGCTCAAAGTACCGGGACAGCGCCTACGAGCAGTACTTC